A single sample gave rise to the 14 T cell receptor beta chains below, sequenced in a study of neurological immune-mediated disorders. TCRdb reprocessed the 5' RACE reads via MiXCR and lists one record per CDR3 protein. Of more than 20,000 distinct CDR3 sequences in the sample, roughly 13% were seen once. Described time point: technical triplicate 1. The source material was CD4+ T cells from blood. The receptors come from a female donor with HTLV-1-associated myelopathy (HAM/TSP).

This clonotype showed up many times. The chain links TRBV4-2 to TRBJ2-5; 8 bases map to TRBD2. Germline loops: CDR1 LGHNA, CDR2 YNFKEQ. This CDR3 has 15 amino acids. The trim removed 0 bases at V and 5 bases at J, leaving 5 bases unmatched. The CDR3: CASSQDLKRGETQYF. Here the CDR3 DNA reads TGTGCCAGCAGCCAAGATCTTAAGCGGGGGGAGACCCAGTACTTC.

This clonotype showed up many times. The CDR3 DNA reads TGTGCCATCAGTGAGGGACAGGGGGCCTACGAGCAGTACTTC. This encodes CAISEGQGAYEQYF. The rearrangement joins TRBV10-3 to TRBJ2-7; 10 bases are a match to TRBD1. J was trimmed by 2 bases and V by 2 bases; bases with no gene match: 0. The CDR3 is 14 residues long. CDR1 ENHRY and CDR2 SYGVKD come from the germline V gene.

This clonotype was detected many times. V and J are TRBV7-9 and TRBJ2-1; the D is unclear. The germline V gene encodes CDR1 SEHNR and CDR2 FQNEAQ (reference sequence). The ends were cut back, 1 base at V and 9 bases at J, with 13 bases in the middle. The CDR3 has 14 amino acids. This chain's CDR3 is CASSLEDGLFEQFF. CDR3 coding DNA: TGTGCCAGCAGCTTAGAAGATGGATTATTTGAGCAGTTCTTC. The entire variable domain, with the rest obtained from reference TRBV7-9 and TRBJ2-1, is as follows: DTGVSQNPRHKITKRGQNVTFRCDPISEHNRLYWYRQTLGQGPEFLTYFQNEAQLEKSRLLSDRFSAERPKGSFSTLEIQRTEQGDSAMYLCASSLEDGLFEQFFGPGTRLTVL.

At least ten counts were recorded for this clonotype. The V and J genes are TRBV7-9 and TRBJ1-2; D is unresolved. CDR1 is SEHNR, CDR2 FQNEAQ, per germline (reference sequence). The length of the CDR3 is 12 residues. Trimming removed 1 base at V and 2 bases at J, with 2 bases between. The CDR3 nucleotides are TGTGCCAGCAGCTTAGAGAACTATGGCTACACCTTC. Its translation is CASSLENYGYTF.

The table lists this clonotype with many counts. The chain's CDR3 is CASSLNSLAHGELFF. CDR3 nucleotides: TGTGCCAGCAGCTTAAATAGCCTAGCCCACGGGGAGCTGTTTTTT. The rearrangement joins TRBV7-3 to TRBJ2-2; D is possibly TRBD2 (5 bases). Germline CDR1 and CDR2: SGHTA and FQGTGA. The V end lost 1 base, the J end lost 7 bases, and 13 bases lay between the germline ends. CDR3 length: 15 amino acids. Full variable domain (rest looked up from reference TRBV7-3 and TRBJ2-2): GAGVSQTPSNKVTEKGKYVELRCDPISGHTALYWYRQSLGQGPEFLIYFQGTGAADDSGLPNDRFFAVRPEGSVSTLKIQRTERGDSAVYLCASSLNSLAHGELFFGEGSRLTVL.

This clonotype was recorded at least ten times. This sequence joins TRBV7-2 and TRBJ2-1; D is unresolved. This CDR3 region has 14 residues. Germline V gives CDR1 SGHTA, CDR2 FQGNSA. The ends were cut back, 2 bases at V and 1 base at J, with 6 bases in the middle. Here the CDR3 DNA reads TGTGCCAGCAGCTTATTCGGGTCCTACAATGAGCAGTTCTTC. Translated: CASSLFGSYNEQFF.

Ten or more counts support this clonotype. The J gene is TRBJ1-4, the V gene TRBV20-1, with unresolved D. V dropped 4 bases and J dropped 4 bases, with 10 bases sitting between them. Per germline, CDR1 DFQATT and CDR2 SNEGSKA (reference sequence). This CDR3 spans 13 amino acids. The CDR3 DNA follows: TGCAGTGCTACGACCGTGAATAATGAAAAACTGTTTTTT. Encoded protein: CSATTVNNEKLFF.

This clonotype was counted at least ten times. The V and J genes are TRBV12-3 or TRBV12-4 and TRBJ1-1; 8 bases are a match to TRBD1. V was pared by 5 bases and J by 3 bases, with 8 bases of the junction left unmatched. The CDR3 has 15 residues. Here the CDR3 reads CASSPGGYRDTEAFF. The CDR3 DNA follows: TGTGCCAGCAGTCCAGGGGGCTACCGGGACACTGAAGCTTTCTTT.

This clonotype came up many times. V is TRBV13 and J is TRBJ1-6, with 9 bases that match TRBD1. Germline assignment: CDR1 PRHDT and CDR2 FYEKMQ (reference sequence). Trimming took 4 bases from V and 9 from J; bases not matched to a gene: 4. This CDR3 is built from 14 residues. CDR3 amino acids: CASSSGTGFSPLHF. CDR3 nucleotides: TGTGCCAGCAGCTCCGGGACAGGGTTTTCACCCCTCCACTTT. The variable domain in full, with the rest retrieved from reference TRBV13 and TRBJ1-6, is AAGVIQSPRHLIKEKRETATLKCYPIPRHDTVYWYQQGPGQDPQFLISFYEKMQSDKGSIPDRFSAQQFSDYHSELNMSSLELGDSALYFCASSSGTGFSPLHFGNGTRLTVT.

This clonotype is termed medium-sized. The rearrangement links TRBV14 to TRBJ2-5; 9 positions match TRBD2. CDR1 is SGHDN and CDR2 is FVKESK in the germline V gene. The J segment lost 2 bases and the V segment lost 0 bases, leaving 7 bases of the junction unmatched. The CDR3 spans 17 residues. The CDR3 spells CASSQDLLAGPQETQYF. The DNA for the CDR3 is TGTGCCAGCAGCCAAGACTTACTAGCGGGCCCTCAAGAGACCCAGTACTTC.

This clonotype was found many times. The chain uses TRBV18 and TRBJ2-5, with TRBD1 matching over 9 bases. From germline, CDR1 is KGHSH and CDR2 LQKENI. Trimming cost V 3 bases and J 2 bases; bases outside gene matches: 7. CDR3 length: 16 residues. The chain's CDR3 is CASSPGTGNSQETQYF. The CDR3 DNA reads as TGTGCCAGCTCACCCGGGACAGGGAATTCACAAGAGACCCAGTACTTC.

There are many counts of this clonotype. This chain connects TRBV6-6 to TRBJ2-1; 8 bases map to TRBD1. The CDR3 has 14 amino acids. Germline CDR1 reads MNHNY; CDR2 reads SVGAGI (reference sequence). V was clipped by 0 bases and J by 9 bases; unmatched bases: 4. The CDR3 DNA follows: TGTGCCAGCAGTTACTCATCTGGGACAGGTGAGCAGTTCTTC. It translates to CASSYSSGTGEQFF.

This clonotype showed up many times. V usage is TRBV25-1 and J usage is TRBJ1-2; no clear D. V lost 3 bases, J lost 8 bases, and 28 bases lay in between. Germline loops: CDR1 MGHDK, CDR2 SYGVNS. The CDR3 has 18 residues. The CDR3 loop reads CASSDHLGSQTLREGYTF. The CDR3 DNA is TGTGCCAGCAGTGACCATCTTGGCTCCCAGACGCTTAGAGAGGGCTACACCTTC.

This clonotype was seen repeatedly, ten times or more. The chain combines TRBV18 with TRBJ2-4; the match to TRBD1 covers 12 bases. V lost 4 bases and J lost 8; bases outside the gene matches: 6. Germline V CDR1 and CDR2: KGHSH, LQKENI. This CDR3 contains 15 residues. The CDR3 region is CASSLGTGGRDIQYF. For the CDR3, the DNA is TGTGCCAGCTCACTGGGGACAGGGGGCAGGGACATTCAGTACTTC.